Sequencing of this T cell receptor (beta chain) was carried out in a study of blood T cell repertoires in COVID-19. Study background: The study drew acute and convalescent COVID-19 samples from the United States, Italy and Spain. PBMCs, B-cell-depleted T cells, or T cells were the source of the cDNA or gDNA that made up the material.

CDR1 and CDR2 from the germline V gene are MNHNY and SVGAGI (reference sequence). CDR3 length equals 13 residues. Authors' processing steps: Reference gene primer amplification gave nucleated cell count estimates. Repertoires were generated with immunoSEQ multiplex PCR, while TCRdb's copy carries only in-frame clones and drops some. That table supplies the V and J calls and clone size; D and trimming were determined from the DNA. The sample holds under 250,000 clones, over 70% seen once. The sample taken for sequencing was peripheral blood. The V gene is TRBV6-6, the J gene TRBJ2-7; D gene unclear. The clonotype originates from a man aged 40-50 years with active or convalescent COVID-19. CDR3 DNA sequence: TGTCACCGATTAGACTCTAACTCCTACGAGCAGTACTTC. This sequence encodes CHRLDSNSYEQYF.